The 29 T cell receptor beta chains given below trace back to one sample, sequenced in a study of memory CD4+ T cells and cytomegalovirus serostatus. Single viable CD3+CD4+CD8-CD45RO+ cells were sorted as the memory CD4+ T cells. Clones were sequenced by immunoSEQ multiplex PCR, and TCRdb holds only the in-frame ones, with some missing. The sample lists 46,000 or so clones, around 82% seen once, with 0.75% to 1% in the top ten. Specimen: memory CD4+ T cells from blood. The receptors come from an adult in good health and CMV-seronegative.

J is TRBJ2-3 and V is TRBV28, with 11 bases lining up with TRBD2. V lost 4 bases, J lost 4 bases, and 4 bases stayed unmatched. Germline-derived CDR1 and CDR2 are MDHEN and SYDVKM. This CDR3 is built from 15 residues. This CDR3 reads CASSSSGGRADTQYF. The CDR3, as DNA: TGTGCCAGCAGTTCTAGCGGGGGGCGCGCAGATACGCAGTATTTT.

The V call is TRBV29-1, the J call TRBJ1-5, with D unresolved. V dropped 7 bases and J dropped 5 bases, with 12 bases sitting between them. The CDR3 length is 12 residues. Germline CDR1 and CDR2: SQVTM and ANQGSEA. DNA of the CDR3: TGCAGCGCCGGGCAGAGGGATCAGCCCCAGCATTTT. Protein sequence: CSAGQRDQPQHF. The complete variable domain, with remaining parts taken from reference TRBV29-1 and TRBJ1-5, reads SAVISQKPSRDICQRGTSLTIQCQVDSQVTMMFWYRQQPGQSLTLIATANQGSEATYESGFVIDKFPISRPNLTFSTLTVSNMSPEDSSIYLCSAGQRDQPQHFGDGTRLSIL.

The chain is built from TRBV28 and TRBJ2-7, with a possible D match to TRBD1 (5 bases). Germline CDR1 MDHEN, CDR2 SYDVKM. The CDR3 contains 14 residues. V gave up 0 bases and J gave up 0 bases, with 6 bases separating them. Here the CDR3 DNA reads TGTGCCAGCAGTTTATGGGACATCTCCTACGAGCAGTACTTC. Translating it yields CASSLWDISYEQYF.

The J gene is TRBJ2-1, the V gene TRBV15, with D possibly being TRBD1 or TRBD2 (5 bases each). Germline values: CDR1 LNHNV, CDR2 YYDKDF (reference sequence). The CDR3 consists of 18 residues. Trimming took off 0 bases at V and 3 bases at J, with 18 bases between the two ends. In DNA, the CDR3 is TGTGCCACCAGCAGAGATTGGGACCATCTCCTGGTCTACAATGAGCAGTTCTTC. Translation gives CATSRDWDHLLVYNEQFF. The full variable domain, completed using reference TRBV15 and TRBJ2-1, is DAMVIQNPRYQVTQFGKPVTLSCSQTLNHNVMYWYQQKSSQAPKLLFHYYDKDFNNEADTPDNFQSRRPNTSFCFLDIRSPGLGDTAMYLCATSRDWDHLLVYNEQFFGPGTRLTVL.

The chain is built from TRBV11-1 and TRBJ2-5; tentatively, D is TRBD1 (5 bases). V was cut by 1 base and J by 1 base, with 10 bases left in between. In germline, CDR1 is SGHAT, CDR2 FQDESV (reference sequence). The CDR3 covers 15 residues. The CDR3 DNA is TGTGCCAGCAGCTTAGAAGGGGTCGGCCAAGAGACCCAGTACTTC. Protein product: CASSLEGVGQETQYF.

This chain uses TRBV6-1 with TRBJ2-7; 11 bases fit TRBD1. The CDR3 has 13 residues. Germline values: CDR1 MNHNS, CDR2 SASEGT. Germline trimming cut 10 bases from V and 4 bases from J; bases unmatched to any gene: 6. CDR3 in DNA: TGTGCCATCCGGGACAGGGGGGGGTACGAGCAGTACTTC. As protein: CAIRDRGGYEQYF.

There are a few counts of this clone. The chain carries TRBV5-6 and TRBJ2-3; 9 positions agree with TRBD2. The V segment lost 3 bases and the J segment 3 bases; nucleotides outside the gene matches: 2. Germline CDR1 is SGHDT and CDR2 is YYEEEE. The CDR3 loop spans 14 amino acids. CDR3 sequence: CASSSLAGTDTQYF. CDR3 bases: TGTGCCAGCAGCTCTCTAGCGGGGACAGATACGCAGTATTTT.

Here the CDR3 reads CASSMANYGYTF. The CDR3 region has the DNA TGTGCCAGCAGCATGGCTAACTATGGCTACACCTTC. The chain combines TRBV9 with TRBJ1-2, with D unresolved. Between the trimmed V and J ends, which lost 4 bases and 0 bases, there was a span of 4 bases. The CDR3 totals 12 residues. Germline assignment: CDR1 SGDLS and CDR2 YYNGEE.

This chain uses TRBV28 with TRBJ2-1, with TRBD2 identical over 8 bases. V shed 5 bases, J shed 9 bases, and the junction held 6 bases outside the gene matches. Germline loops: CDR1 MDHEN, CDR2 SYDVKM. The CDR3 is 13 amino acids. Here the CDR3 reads CASSRGGMSEQFF. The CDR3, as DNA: TGTGCCAGCAGTCGGGGGGGCATGAGTGAGCAGTTCTTC.

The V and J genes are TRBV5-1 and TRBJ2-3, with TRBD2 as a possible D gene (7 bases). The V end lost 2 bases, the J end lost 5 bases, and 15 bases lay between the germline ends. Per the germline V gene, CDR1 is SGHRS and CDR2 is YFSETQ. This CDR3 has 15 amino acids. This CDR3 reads CASSFRGGAGDTQYF. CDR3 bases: TGCGCCAGCAGCTTTAGGGGGGGGGCCGGAGATACGCAGTATTTT.

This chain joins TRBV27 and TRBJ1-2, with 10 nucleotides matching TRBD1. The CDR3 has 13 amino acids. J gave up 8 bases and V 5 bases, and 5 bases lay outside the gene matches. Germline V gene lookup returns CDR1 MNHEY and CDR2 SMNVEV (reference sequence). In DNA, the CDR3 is TGTGCCAGCAGTCCACGGACAGGGGGAGGCTACACCTTC. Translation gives CASSPRTGGGYTF.

The CDR3 region has the DNA TGTGCCAGCAGTTACCGGGAGGGTAGCGAAAAACTGTTTTTT. Its translation is CASSYREGSEKLFF. The V gene is TRBV2, the J gene TRBJ1-4; D unresolved. The CDR3 consists of 14 residues. V was trimmed by 5 bases and J by 8 bases, leaving 15 bases between them. Germline CDR1 and CDR2: SNHLY and FYNNEI.

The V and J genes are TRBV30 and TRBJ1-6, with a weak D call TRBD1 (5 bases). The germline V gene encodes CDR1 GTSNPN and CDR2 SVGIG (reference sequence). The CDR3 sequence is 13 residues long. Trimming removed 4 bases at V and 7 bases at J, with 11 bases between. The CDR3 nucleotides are TGTGCCTGGACAGGGAGAGGGAATTCACCCCTCCACTTT. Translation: CAWTGRGNSPLHF. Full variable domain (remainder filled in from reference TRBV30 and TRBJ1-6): SQTIHQWPATLVQPVGSPLSLECTVEGTSNPNLYWYRQAAGRGLQLLFYSVGIGQISSEVPQNLSASRPQDRQFILSSKKLLLSDSGFYLCAWTGRGNSPLHFGNGTRLTVT.

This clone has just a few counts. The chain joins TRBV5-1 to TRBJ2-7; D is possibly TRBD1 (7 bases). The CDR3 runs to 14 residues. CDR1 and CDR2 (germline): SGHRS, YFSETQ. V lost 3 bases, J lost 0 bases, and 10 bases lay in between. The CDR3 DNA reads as TGCGCCAGCAGCTCCCAGGGGGGCTCCTACGAGCAGTACTTC. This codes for CASSSQGGSYEQYF.

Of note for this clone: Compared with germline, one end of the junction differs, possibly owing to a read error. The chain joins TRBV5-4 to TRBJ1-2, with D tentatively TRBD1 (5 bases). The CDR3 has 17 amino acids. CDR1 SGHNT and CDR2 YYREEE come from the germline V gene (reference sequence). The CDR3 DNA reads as TGCGCCAGCAGCCAAGAAGTATTCGGGGGGACGCACTATGGCTACACCTTC. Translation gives CASSQEVFGGTHYGYTF.

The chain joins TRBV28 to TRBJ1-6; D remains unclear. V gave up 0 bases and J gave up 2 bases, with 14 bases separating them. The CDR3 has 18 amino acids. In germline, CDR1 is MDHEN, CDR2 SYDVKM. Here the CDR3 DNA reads TGTGCCAGCAGTTTATGGGTAAGGGCCCTGCCCTATAATTCACCCCTCCACTTT. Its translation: CASSLWVRALPYNSPLHF. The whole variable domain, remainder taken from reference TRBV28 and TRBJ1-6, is DVKVTQSSRYLVKRTGEKVFLECVQDMDHENMFWYRQDPGLGLRLIYFSYDVKMKEKGDIPEGYSVSREKKERFSLILESASTNQTSMYLCASSLWVRALPYNSPLHFGNGTRLTVT.

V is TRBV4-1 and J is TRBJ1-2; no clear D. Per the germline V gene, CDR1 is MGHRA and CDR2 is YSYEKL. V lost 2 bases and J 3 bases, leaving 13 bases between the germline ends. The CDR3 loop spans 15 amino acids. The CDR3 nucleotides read TGCGCCAGCAGCCAACGTATAGAACCTTACTATGGCTACACCTTC. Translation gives CASSQRIEPYYGYTF.

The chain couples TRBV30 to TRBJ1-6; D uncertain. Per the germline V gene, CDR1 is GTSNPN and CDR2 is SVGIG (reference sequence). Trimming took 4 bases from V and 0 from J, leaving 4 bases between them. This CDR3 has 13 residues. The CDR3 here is CAWKSSYNSPLHF. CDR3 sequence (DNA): TGTGCCTGGAAGAGCTCCTATAATTCACCCCTCCACTTT.

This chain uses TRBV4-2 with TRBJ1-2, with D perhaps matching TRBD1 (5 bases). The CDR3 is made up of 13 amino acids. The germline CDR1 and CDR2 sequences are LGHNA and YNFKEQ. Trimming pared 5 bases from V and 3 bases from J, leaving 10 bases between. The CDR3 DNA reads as TGTGCCAGCAGCGAGGGCAGGGACTATGGCTACACCTTC. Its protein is CASSEGRDYGYTF.

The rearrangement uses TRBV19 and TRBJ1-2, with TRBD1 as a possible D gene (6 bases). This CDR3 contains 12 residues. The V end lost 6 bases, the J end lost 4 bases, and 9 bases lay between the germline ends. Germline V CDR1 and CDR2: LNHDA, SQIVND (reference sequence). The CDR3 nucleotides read TGTGCCAGTAGGCGGGGGGCCTATGGCTACACCTTC. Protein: CASRRGAYGYTF.

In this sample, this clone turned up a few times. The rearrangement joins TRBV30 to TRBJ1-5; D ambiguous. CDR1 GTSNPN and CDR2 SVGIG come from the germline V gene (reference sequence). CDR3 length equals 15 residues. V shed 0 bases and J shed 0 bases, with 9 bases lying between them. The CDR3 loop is CAWSVQLYSNQPQHF. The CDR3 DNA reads TGTGCCTGGAGTGTACAGCTTTATAGCAATCAGCCCCAGCATTTT.

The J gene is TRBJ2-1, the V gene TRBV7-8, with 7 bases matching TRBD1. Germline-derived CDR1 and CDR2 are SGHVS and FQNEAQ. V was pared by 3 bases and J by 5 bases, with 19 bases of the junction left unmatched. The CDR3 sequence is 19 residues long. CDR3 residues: CASSLGIGGSKGRDNEQFF. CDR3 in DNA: TGTGCCAGCAGCTTGGGTATAGGGGGCAGTAAGGGAAGGGACAATGAGCAGTTCTTC. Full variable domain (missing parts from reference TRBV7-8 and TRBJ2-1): GAGVSQSPRYKVAKRGQDVALRCDPISGHVSLFWYQQALGQGPEFLTYFQNEAQLDKSGLPSDRFFAERPEGSVSTLKIQRTQQEDSAVYLCASSLGIGGSKGRDNEQFFGPGTRLTVL.

CDR3 amino acids: CASSFSDQYQETQYF. CDR3 nucleotides: TGCGCCAGCAGCTTTTCCGACCAGTACCAAGAGACCCAGTACTTC. V is TRBV5-1 and J is TRBJ2-5; D is unresolved. The V gene's germline CDR1 is SGHRS and CDR2 YFSETQ. The CDR3 contains 15 residues. Trimming left V 2 bases short and J 0 bases short, with 11 bases between.

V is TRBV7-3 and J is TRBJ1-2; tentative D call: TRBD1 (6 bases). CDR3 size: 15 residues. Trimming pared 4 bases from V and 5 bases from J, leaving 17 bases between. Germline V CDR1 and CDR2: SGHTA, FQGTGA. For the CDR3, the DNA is TGTGCCAGCAGCTGGGGGCCGGGGGGCACGTATGGCTACACCTTC. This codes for CASSWGPGGTYGYTF.

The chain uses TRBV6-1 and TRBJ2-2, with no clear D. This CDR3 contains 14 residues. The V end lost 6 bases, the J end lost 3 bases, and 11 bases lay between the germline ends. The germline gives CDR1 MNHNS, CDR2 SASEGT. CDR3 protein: CASRFEVDTGELFF. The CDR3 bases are TGTGCCAGCAGGTTTGAGGTAGACACCGGGGAGCTGTTTTTT.

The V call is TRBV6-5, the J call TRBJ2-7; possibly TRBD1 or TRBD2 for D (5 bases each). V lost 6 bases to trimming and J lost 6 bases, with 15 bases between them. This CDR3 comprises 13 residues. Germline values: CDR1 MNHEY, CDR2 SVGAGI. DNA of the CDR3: TGTGCCAGCAGGACCGGGACGACGGGCGAGCAGTACTTC. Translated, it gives CASRTGTTGEQYF.

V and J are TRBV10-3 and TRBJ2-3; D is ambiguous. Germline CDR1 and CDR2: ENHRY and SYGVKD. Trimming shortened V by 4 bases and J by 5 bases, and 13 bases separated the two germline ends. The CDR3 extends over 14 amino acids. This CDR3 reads CAISGTRKEDTQYF. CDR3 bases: TGTGCCATCAGTGGGACGCGAAAGGAAGATACGCAGTATTTT.

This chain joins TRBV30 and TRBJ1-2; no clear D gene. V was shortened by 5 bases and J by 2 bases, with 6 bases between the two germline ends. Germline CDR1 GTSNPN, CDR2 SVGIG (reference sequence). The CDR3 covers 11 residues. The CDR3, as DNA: TGTGCCTGGGGACGGAACTATGGCTACACCTTC. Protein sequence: CAWGRNYGYTF.

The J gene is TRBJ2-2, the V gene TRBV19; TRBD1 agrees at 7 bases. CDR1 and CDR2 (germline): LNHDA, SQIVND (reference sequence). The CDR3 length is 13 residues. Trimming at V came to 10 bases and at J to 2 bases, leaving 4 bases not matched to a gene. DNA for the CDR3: TGTGCCACCCGACAGGGCAACACCGGGGAGCTGTTTTTT. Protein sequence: CATRQGNTGELFF.